Below, 19 T cell receptor beta chains from the same sample are listed, as sequenced in a study of HIV-infected patients and healthy controls. Via MiXCR, TCRdb re-called the 5' RACE reads, giving one row per CDR3 protein. The sample records around 64,000 distinct CDR3 sequences, about 16% being singletons. Source material: CD4+ T cells from blood. Every receptor here comes from a human donor in good health.

This rearrangement joins TRBV28 to TRBJ1-2; D is ambiguous. Trimming took off 4 bases at V and 7 bases at J, with 31 bases between the two ends. CDR1 and CDR2 (germline): MDHEN, SYDVKM. The CDR3 runs to 19 residues. In nucleotides, the CDR3 is TGTGCCAGCAGTTCTCAACAAACGAGGGTTGGGTTAGTGTTGTCTGGCTACACCTTC. This encodes CASSSQQTRVGLVLSGYTF.

In its sample, this clonotype was seen a few times. The J gene is TRBJ1-5, the V gene TRBV3-1, with a tentative D call TRBD1 (5 bases). The CDR3 consists of 13 residues. The V end lost 6 bases, the J end lost 6 bases, and 12 bases lay between the germline ends. The germline V gene encodes CDR1 LGHDT and CDR2 YNNKEL (reference sequence). The CDR3 spells CASSTGGTQPQHF. The CDR3 region has the DNA TGTGCCAGCAGTACGGGGGGGACTCAGCCCCAGCATTTT. The complete variable domain, with remaining parts taken from reference TRBV3-1 and TRBJ1-5, reads DTAVSQTPKYLVTQMGNDKSIKCEQNLGHDTMYWYKQDSKKFLKIMFSYNNKELIINETVPNRFSPKSPDKAHLNLHINSLELGDSAVYFCASSTGGTQPQHFGDGTRLSIL.

At least ten counts were recorded for this clonotype. V gene TRBV2 combines with J gene TRBJ1-1; 7 positions agree with TRBD1. Per germline, CDR1 SNHLY and CDR2 FYNNEI. V lost 6 bases, J lost 1 base, and 8 bases stayed unmatched. The CDR3 consists of 15 residues. This CDR3 reads CASRIEGTENTEAFF. CDR3 in DNA: TGTGCCAGCAGAATAGAAGGGACAGAGAACACTGAAGCTTTCTTT. Drawing the rest from reference TRBV2 and TRBJ1-1, the complete variable domain is EPEVTQTPSHQVTQMGQEVILRCVPISNHLYFYWYRQILGQKVEFLVSFYNNEISEKSEIFDDQFSVERPDGSNFTLKIRSTKLEDSAMYFCASRIEGTENTEAFFGQGTRLTVV.

The chain has TRBV7-2 and TRBJ2-7, with 8 bases that match TRBD2. The CDR3 totals 14 residues. V lost 4 bases, J lost 6 bases, and 8 bases stayed unmatched. Per the germline V gene, CDR1 is SGHTA and CDR2 is FQGNSA. The CDR3 protein is CASSSPGLEREQYF. For the CDR3, the DNA is TGTGCCAGCAGCTCACCGGGACTAGAGCGCGAGCAGTACTTC.

This clonotype turned up a few times. This chain uses TRBV3-1 with TRBJ1-1, with D perhaps matching TRBD1 (5 bases). Trimming took 1 base from V and 6 from J, leaving 9 bases between them. Germline V gives CDR1 LGHDT, CDR2 YNNKEL (reference sequence). The CDR3 runs to 13 residues. The DNA for the CDR3 is TGTGCCAGCAGCCAAGTCTGGGGCCCTGAAGCTTTCTTT. Translated: CASSQVWGPEAFF.

The chain is built from TRBV6-6 and TRBJ2-5; tentatively, D is TRBD1 or TRBD2 (5 bases each). CDR3 length: 13 residues. CDR1 is MNHNY and CDR2 is SVGAGI in the germline V gene (reference sequence). V lost 0 bases and J 10 bases, leaving 12 bases between the germline ends. CDR3: CASSYSDGTSQYF. The CDR3 DNA follows: TGTGCCAGCAGTTACTCTGACGGGACGAGCCAGTACTTC.

This chain uses TRBV7-2 with TRBJ1-4; D is unresolved. Germline V gene data show CDR1 as SGHTA and CDR2 as FQGNSA. The CDR3 runs 15 residues. V was clipped by 5 bases and J by 0 bases, with 10 bases between them. The CDR3 region is CASSPTRATNEKLFF. In nucleotides, the CDR3 is TGTGCCAGCAGCCCCACACGCGCAACTAATGAAAAACTGTTTTTT. Full variable domain (rest looked up from reference TRBV7-2 and TRBJ1-4): GAGVSQSPSNKVTEKGKDVELRCDPISGHTALYWYRQSLGQGLEFLIYFQGNSAPDKSGLPSDRFSAERTGGSVSTLTIQRTQQEDSAVYLCASSPTRATNEKLFFGSGTQLSVL.

The chain carries TRBV10-3 and TRBJ1-6; D remains ambiguous. With 8 bases removed from V and 7 bases from J, the gap between germline ends came to 15 bases. The CDR3 is 14 amino acids. The germline V gene encodes CDR1 ENHRY and CDR2 SYGVKD. The CDR3: CAISSSPTNSPLHF. The CDR3 coding sequence is TGTGCCATCTCTTCCAGCCCGACCAATTCACCCCTCCACTTT.

For the CDR3, the DNA is TGCGCCAGCAGCCAAGAGCACCAGGCGAGCTCTGGAAACACCATATATTTT. It codes for CASSQEHQASSGNTIYF. The chain uses TRBV4-3 and TRBJ1-3; D remains ambiguous. CDR1 is LGHNA and CDR2 is YSLEER in the germline V gene. V lost 0 bases to trimming and J lost 0 bases, with 12 bases between them. The CDR3 totals 17 residues.

The rearrangement links TRBV7-9 to TRBJ2-5; D may be TRBD1 or TRBD2 (6 bases each). Germline loops: CDR1 SEHNR, CDR2 FQNEAQ (reference sequence). CDR3 length equals 15 residues. Trimming took off 3 bases at V and 1 base at J, with 12 bases between the two ends. CDR3 region: CASSLGGYSQETQYF. In DNA form, the CDR3 reads TGTGCCAGCAGCTTGGGGGGCTACTCCCAAGAGACCCAGTACTTC.

This clonotype came up many times. The V gene is TRBV7-9, the J gene TRBJ2-3; D ambiguous. This CDR3 comprises 15 residues. The V and J ends lost 1 base and 3 bases respectively, with 11 bases between them. CDR1 and CDR2 (germline): SEHNR, FQNEAQ (reference sequence). The CDR3 DNA reads TGTGCCAGCAGCTTAGATCGTGTATCTACAGATACGCAGTATTTT. Its protein is CASSLDRVSTDTQYF. The whole variable domain, remainder taken from reference TRBV7-9 and TRBJ2-3, is DTGVSQNPRHKITKRGQNVTFRCDPISEHNRLYWYRQTLGQGPEFLTYFQNEAQLEKSRLLSDRFSAERPKGSFSTLEIQRTEQGDSAMYLCASSLDRVSTDTQYFGPGTRLTVL.

This clonotype turned up a few times. The chain combines TRBV15 with TRBJ2-1; TRBD1 might be the D (6 bases). This CDR3 region has 16 residues. Trimming removed 5 bases from V and 1 base from J, with 15 bases in between. The germline CDR1 and CDR2 sequences are LNHNV and YYDKDF (reference sequence). CDR3 DNA: TGTGCCACCAGCCGGAGAACAGGGATTTCCTACAATGAGCAGTTCTTC. It encodes CATSRRTGISYNEQFF.

This clonotype was detected ten times or more. The rearrangement links TRBV7-6 to TRBJ2-1, with TRBD2 identical over 10 bases. The CDR3 is 16 amino acids. Germline V gene lookup returns CDR1 SGHVS and CDR2 FNYEAQ. Trimming removed 5 bases from V and 5 bases from J; junction bases left unmatched: 9. CDR3 sequence reads: CASSPASGSSHNEQFF. Written as DNA, the CDR3 is TGTGCCAGCAGCCCAGCTAGCGGGAGCTCACACAATGAGCAGTTCTTC.

This clonotype was detected a few times. The V call is TRBV11-2, the J call TRBJ2-3; D is possibly TRBD1 (6 bases). V was cut by 1 base and J by 7 bases, with 12 bases left in between. CDR3 size: 14 residues. Germline V lookup: CDR1 SGHAT, CDR2 FQNNGV. The CDR3 sequence: CASSLGTAAHTQYF. The DNA for the CDR3 is TGTGCCAGCAGCTTAGGGACAGCAGCTCATACGCAGTATTTT.

The chain carries TRBV12-3 or TRBV12-4 and TRBJ2-3; no clear D. V lost 6 bases to trimming and J lost 4 bases, with 20 bases between them. This CDR3 comprises 16 residues. CDR3 coding DNA: TGTGCCAGCAGCAGAAACCTAGGTTGGAACTCAGATACGCAGTATTTT. Its protein product is CASSRNLGWNSDTQYF.

This clonotype occurred a few times. This chain links TRBV7-2 with TRBJ2-5, with 8 bases fitting TRBD2. This CDR3 is built from 14 residues. V dropped 5 bases and J dropped 5; count of bases not matched to a gene: 7. The germline V gene encodes CDR1 SGHTA and CDR2 FQGNSA. For the CDR3, the DNA is TGTGCCAGCAGCCCGGGGGGGCTTGGGGAGACCCAGTACTTC. Protein sequence: CASSPGGLGETQYF.

This clonotype was picked up a small number of times. The chain joins TRBV2 to TRBJ1-1, with TRBD1 as a possible D gene (6 bases). Trimming cost V 5 bases and J 13 bases, with 23 bases left between them. CDR3 size: 14 residues. Germline CDR1 is SNHLY and CDR2 is FYNNEI. As DNA, the CDR3 is TGTGCCAGCAGTCGCGATACCGGGACACCATTAGGTTTCTTT. Its protein product is CASSRDTGTPLGFF.

This clonotype showed up just a few times. The chain carries TRBV27 and TRBJ2-2; D is possibly TRBD1 or TRBD2 (5 bases each). The CDR3 extends over 17 amino acids. The germline V gene has CDR1 MNHEY and CDR2 SMNVEV (reference sequence). Trimming shortened V by 5 bases and J by 4 bases, and 20 bases separated the two germline ends. Written as DNA, the CDR3 is TGTGCCAGCAGTAGGGCCCCGGGACCCAAGCCCACCGGGGAGCTGTTTTTT. It is translated as CASSRAPGPKPTGELFF.

This clonotype came up many times. The V and J genes are TRBV12-3 or TRBV12-4 and TRBJ2-1, with no clear D. The CDR3 runs to 10 residues. Trimming cost V 3 bases and J 8 bases, with 2 bases left between them. CDR3 amino acids: CASSFHEQFF. CDR3 coding DNA: TGTGCCAGCAGTTTTCATGAGCAGTTCTTC.